Here is one TCR beta chain with its context. The data were obtained in a study of blood T cell repertoires in COVID-19. As processed by the authors: It was from reference gene primer amplification that nucleated cell counts were estimated. Here immunoSEQ multiplex PCR was the method, and the copy in TCRdb shows in-frame clones only, minus some. Clonal size and the V and J genes are those of that table, whereas D and trimming came from the DNA. The table records more than 200,000 clones, just over 90% of them present only once. Cohort assignment relied on participant-reported clinical history. This receptor was obtained from a woman between 18 and 29 years old who had recovered from COVID-19. The sample was PBMCs or T cells enriched from blood (not recorded which).

For the CDR3, the DNA is TGTGCCAGTAGTGCTAGGACAGACTACGAGCAGTACTTC. As protein: CASSARTDYEQYF. The chain links TRBV19 to TRBJ2-7, with D possibly matching TRBD1 (6 bases). The CDR3 is made up of 13 amino acids. V was shortened by 5 bases and J by 3 bases, with 11 bases between the two germline ends. CDR1 and CDR2 (germline): LNHDA, SQIVND (reference sequence).